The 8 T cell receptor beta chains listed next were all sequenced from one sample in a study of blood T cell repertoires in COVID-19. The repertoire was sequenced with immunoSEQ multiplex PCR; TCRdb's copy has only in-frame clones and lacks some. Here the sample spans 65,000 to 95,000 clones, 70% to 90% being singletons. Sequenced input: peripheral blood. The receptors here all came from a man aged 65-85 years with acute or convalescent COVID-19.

The CDR3 DNA reads TGTGCCACCAGCAGAGGCATGTCAGGTGGCGAGCAGTACTTC. Its translation: CATSRGMSGGEQYF. The chain couples TRBV15 to TRBJ2-7, with D unclear. V was clipped by 1 base and J by 6 bases, with 13 bases between them. CDR1 is LNHNV, CDR2 YYDKDF, per germline (reference sequence). This CDR3 is 14 amino acids long.

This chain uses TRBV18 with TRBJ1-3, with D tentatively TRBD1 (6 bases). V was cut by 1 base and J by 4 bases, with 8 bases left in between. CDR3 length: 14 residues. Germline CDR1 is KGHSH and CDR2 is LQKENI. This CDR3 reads CASSPQGVGNTIYF. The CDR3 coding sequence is TGTGCCAGCTCACCACAGGGGGTCGGAAACACCATATATTTT.

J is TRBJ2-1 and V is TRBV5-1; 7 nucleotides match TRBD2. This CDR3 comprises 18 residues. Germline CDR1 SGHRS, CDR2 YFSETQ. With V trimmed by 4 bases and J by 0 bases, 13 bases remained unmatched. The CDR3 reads CASSPFLGRGSSYNEQFF. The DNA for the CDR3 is TGCGCCAGCAGCCCGTTTTTGGGGCGGGGGAGCTCCTACAATGAGCAGTTCTTC.

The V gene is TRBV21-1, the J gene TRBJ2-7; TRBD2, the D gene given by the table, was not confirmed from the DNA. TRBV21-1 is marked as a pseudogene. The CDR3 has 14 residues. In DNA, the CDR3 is TGTGCCAGCAGCTTTGGACTAGCCTTCTACGAGCAGTACTTC. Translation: CASSFGLAFYEQYF.

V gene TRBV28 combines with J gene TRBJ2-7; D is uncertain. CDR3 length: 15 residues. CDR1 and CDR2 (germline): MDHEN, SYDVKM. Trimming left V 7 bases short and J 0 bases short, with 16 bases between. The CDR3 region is CASTSSAGGSYEQYF. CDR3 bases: TGTGCCAGCACCTCCTCGGCAGGTGGCTCCTACGAGCAGTACTTC.

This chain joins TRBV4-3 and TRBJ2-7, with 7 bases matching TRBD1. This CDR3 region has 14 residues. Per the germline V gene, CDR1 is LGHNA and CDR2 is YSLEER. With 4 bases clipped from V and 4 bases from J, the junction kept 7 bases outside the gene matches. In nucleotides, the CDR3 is TGCGCCAGCAGCCGAGACAGGGTCGGGTACGAGCAGTACTTC. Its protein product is CASSRDRVGYEQYF.

The CDR3 DNA is TGTGCCTGGAGTTCAACAGGGGGCAATCAGCCCCAGCATTTT. It yields the protein CAWSSTGGNQPQHF. The chain couples TRBV30 to TRBJ1-5, with 7 nucleotides matching TRBD1. CDR3 length equals 14 residues. The junction had 3 bases not matched to a gene; V was cut back by 2 bases and J by 2 bases. The germline CDR1 and CDR2 sequences are GTSNPN and SVGIG (reference sequence).

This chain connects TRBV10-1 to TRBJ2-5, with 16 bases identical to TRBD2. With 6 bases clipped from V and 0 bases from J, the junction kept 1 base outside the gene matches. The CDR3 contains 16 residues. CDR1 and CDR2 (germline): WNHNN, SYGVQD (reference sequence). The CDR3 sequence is CASRGLAGGYQETQYF. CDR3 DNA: TGCGCCAGCAGGGGACTAGCGGGGGGGTACCAAGAGACCCAGTACTTC.